Shown below are 31 T cell receptor beta chains from a single sample sequenced in a study of T cells in Graves' hyperthyroidism and ophthalmopathy. Researchers amplified the TCR beta CDR3 regions from RNA transcripts. An initial round of RT-PCR targeting the TCR CDR3 relied on the HTBI primer set. TCRdb redid the calling of the multiplex PCR reads with MiXCR, one entry per CDR3 protein. The sample holds about 96,000 distinct CDR3 sequences, over 50% seen once. The specimen sequenced was blood. These receptor sequences come from a woman aged 40 to 55 with Graves' hyperthyroidism.

This clonotype has a count of ten or more. The chain employs TRBV2 and TRBJ1-4; maybe TRBD1 (5 bases). V lost 8 bases to trimming and J lost 8 bases, with 24 bases between them. CDR3 length: 16 amino acids. Germline CDR1 and CDR2: SNHLY and FYNNEI. The CDR3 reads CASRSTSGTVKEKLFF. Written as DNA, the CDR3 is TGTGCCAGCCGGTCAACCTCCGGGACGGTAAAGGAAAAACTGTTTTTT.

This clonotype showed up just a few times. V and J are TRBV7-9 and TRBJ1-1; 7 bases match TRBD1. Unmatched junction bases numbered 7, after V lost 6 bases and J lost 0 bases. The CDR3 has 15 residues. CDR1 is SEHNR and CDR2 is FQNEAQ in the germline V gene (reference sequence). The CDR3 coding sequence is TGTGCCAGCAGTTTATGGGACAGATTGAACACTGAAGCTTTCTTT. Protein: CASSLWDRLNTEAFF.

V gene TRBV7-9 combines with J gene TRBJ1-1; 7 nucleotides agree with TRBD1. The CDR3 consists of 15 residues. In germline, CDR1 is SEHNR, CDR2 FQNEAQ (reference sequence). Trimming cost V 5 bases and J 2 bases; bases outside gene matches: 8. The CDR3 DNA sequence: TGTGCCAGCAGCCTGACAGGGCACCTAAACACTGAAGCTTTCTTT. It specifies CASSLTGHLNTEAFF.

This chain connects TRBV9 to TRBJ2-5; 8 bases fit TRBD2. This CDR3 contains 15 residues. Per germline, CDR1 SGDLS and CDR2 YYNGEE. J lost 0 bases, V lost 6 bases, and 7 bases had no gene match. CDR3 sequence (DNA): TGTGCCAGCACCCGGGGGGGTCTTAACCAAGAGACCCAGTACTTC. It translates to CASTRGGLNQETQYF.

The rearrangement joins TRBV13 to TRBJ2-5; D not resolved. Germline V gives CDR1 PRHDT, CDR2 FYEKMQ (reference sequence). The length of the CDR3 is 13 residues. Trimming cost V 3 bases and J 1 base, with 6 bases left between them. CDR3 DNA: TGTGCCAGCAGCTTTGGCGGCCAAGAGACCCAGTACTTC. This translates into CASSFGGQETQYF.

The chain couples TRBV20-1 to TRBJ1-1; D ambiguous. The CDR3 sequence is 11 residues long. CDR1 and CDR2 from the germline V gene are DFQATT and SNEGSKA (reference sequence). V dropped 4 bases and J dropped 1 base, with 4 bases sitting between them. CDR3 loop: CSATGNTEAFF. Written as DNA, the CDR3 is TGCAGTGCTACTGGGAACACTGAAGCTTTCTTT.

This clonotype was recorded at least ten times. The V and J genes are TRBV6-5 and TRBJ2-7; 7 bases align to TRBD2. CDR1 MNHEY and CDR2 SVGAGI come from the germline V gene. The CDR3 consists of 12 residues. V lost 8 bases, J lost 3 bases, and 4 bases stayed unmatched. The DNA for the CDR3 is TGTGCCAGCGGGGGAGGGATCTACGAGCAGTACTTC. It encodes CASGGGIYEQYF.

This chain joins TRBV7-9 and TRBJ2-7; 10 bases fit TRBD2. The ends lost 5 bases at V and 0 bases at J; junction bases unmatched: 10. The CDR3 totals 17 residues. Germline-derived CDR1 and CDR2 are SEHNR and FQNEAQ (reference sequence). The CDR3 DNA is TGTGCCAGCAGCACCCGGCTAGCGGGAGCCCACTCCTACGAGCAGTACTTC. Amino acid sequence: CASSTRLAGAHSYEQYF.

The chain carries TRBV7-3 and TRBJ1-1; possibly TRBD1 for D (5 bases). Germline V CDR1 and CDR2: SGHTA, FQGTGA. The CDR3 spans 13 residues. Trimming removed 0 bases from V and 7 bases from J, with 9 bases in between. This chain's CDR3 is CASSLTRDGEAFF. The CDR3 bases are TGTGCCAGCAGCTTAACTCGGGACGGTGAAGCTTTCTTT.

To note about this clonotype: It is unclear where the CDR3 begins or ends on the DNA, so no DNA is shown, and the CDR3 is as TCRdb lists it. This chain uses TRBV14 with TRBJ1-4; whether TRBD1, the table's D call, matches the DNA was not checked. The CDR3 length equals 17 residues, ends included. Germline V gene lookup returns CDR1 SGHDN and CDR2 FVKESK. CDR3 in amino acids: CASSQYSRDRGMKNCFF.

Of note for this clonotype: No DNA is shown, since the ends of the CDR3 on it are uncertain; the CDR3 is the one TCRdb lists. This rearrangement joins TRBV24-1 to TRBJ1-2; the table's TRBD1 call for D was not verified on the DNA. Including both end residues, the CDR3 is 19 amino acids long. Germline CDR1 reads KGHDR; CDR2 reads SFDVKD. This CDR3 reads CATSDCASSPTGANYGYTF.

This clonotype was detected many times. This chain joins TRBV20-1 and TRBJ2-7; D assignment may be TRBD1 or TRBD2 (5 bases each). V shed 3 bases and J shed 2 bases, with 17 bases lying between them. Germline V gene data show CDR1 as DFQATT and CDR2 as SNEGSKA (reference sequence). The CDR3 extends over 15 amino acids. CDR3 DNA: TGCAGTGCTAGCAGGGTCCGCAGGGACCCCTACGAGCAGTACTTC. Protein product: CSASRVRRDPYEQYF.

Concerning this clonotype itself: Since the CDR3 does not end with the conserved phenylalanine or tryptophan, this likely comes from a read error. It is unclear where the CDR3 begins or ends on the DNA, so no DNA is shown, and the CDR3 is as TCRdb lists it. The chain is built from TRBV5-1 and TRBJ2-5. Germline V CDR1 and CDR2: SGHRS, YFSETQ. The CDR3 length equals 10 residues, ends included. The CDR3 here is CASSLQIQTS.

The chain carries TRBV7-9 and TRBJ2-7; possibly TRBD1 or TRBD2 for D (5 bases each). The germline gives CDR1 SEHNR, CDR2 FQNEAQ (reference sequence). V lost 3 bases to trimming and J lost 2 bases, with 11 bases between them. The CDR3 contains 14 residues. CDR3 protein: CASSFTGTPYEQYF. The CDR3 DNA reads as TGTGCCAGCAGCTTCACCGGGACGCCCTACGAGCAGTACTTC.

In its sample, this clonotype was seen many times. The chain employs TRBV12-3 or TRBV12-4 and TRBJ1-6; 8 bases are shared with TRBD1. This CDR3 contains 15 residues. The ends lost 5 bases at V and 10 bases at J; junction bases unmatched: 10. Here the CDR3 reads CASSLTGDFYSPLHF. In DNA, the CDR3 is TGTGCCAGCAGTCTGACAGGGGATTTTTACTCACCCCTCCACTTT.

The chain joins TRBV20-1 to TRBJ1-6; 10 bases map to TRBD1. The junction had 4 bases not matched to a gene; V was cut back by 6 bases and J by 8 bases. The CDR3 extends over 13 amino acids. The germline V gene has CDR1 DFQATT and CDR2 SNEGSKA (reference sequence). The CDR3 nucleotides read TGCAGTGCCCAGGGACAGGGGTATTCACCCCTCCACTTT. Amino acids: CSAQGQGYSPLHF.

Note on this clonotype: A much larger clone lies one base from this, so it may be a read error. This chain uses TRBV5-4 with TRBJ2-7; D perhaps matches TRBD2 (5 bases). Germline-derived CDR1 and CDR2 are SGHNT and YYREEE (reference sequence). The CDR3 runs 15 residues. Trimming cost V 2 bases and J 5 bases, with 17 bases left between them. DNA of the CDR3: TGTGCCAGCAGCTTAGACCTGAAACTAGTCGACGAGCAGTACTTC. Translating it yields CASSLDLKLVDEQYF.

The chain recombines TRBV20-1 with TRBJ2-7; 13 nucleotides align to TRBD2. Germline V lookup: CDR1 DFQATT, CDR2 SNEGSKA (reference sequence). The CDR3 is made up of 14 amino acids. J gave up 6 bases and V 7 bases, and 9 bases lay outside the gene matches. The chain's CDR3 is CSGTGTSGIGEQYF. The CDR3 bases are TGCAGTGGGACCGGGACTAGCGGGATCGGCGAGCAGTACTTC.

This clonotype ranks as medium-sized. The V gene is TRBV10-3, the J gene TRBJ1-1; D is unresolved. V shed 0 bases and J shed 3 bases, with 8 bases lying between them. Germline values: CDR1 ENHRY, CDR2 SYGVKD. This CDR3 region has 14 residues. DNA of the CDR3: TGTGCCATCAGTGAGTCATCAGGATACACTGAAGCTTTCTTT. Translated: CAISESSGYTEAFF.

This clonotype was recorded at least ten times. The CDR3 here is CASSLGQGLGNSPLHF. The DNA of the CDR3 is TGTGCCAGCAGTTTAGGCCAGGGGTTAGGGAATTCACCCCTCCACTTT. The chain is built from TRBV12-3 or TRBV12-4 and TRBJ1-6; the D gene is possibly TRBD1 (6 bases). The CDR3 is made up of 16 amino acids. With 1 base removed from V and 7 bases from J, the gap between germline ends came to 14 bases.

This clonotype was recorded many times. The chain recombines TRBV5-1 with TRBJ1-3; TRBD1 is a possible D gene (6 bases). Germline CDR1 SGHRS, CDR2 YFSETQ. Trimming took 0 bases from V and 7 from J, leaving 14 bases between them. CDR3 length: 15 residues. CDR3 in DNA: TGCGCCAGCAGCTTGGGGCAGGGGACACAGAACACCATATATTTT. Protein sequence: CASSLGQGTQNTIYF.

Within the sample, this clonotype is medium-sized (0.01 to 0.1%). This chain links TRBV5-1 with TRBJ2-5; TRBD2 matches at 8 bases. V trimming: 3 bases; J trimming: 5 bases; junction bases outside the gene matches: 9. The CDR3 length is 15 residues. Germline assignment: CDR1 SGHRS and CDR2 YFSETQ. CDR3 in amino acids: CASSSGTSFRETQYF. The DNA of the CDR3 is TGCGCCAGCAGCTCCGGGACTAGTTTTCGGGAGACCCAGTACTTC.

In its sample, this clonotype was seen many times. The chain links TRBV5-1 to TRBJ2-7; 10 bases agree with TRBD1. Trimming cost V 4 bases and J 1 base; bases outside gene matches: 5. In germline, CDR1 is SGHRS, CDR2 YFSETQ. This CDR3 is 15 amino acids long. CDR3 bases: TGCGCCAGCAGCGGGGGACAGGGGCATTCCTACGAGCAGTACTTC. This codes for CASSGGQGHSYEQYF.

This clonotype has just one count. The chain couples TRBV9 to TRBJ2-5; TRBD2 aligns across 8 bases. Germline loops: CDR1 SGDLS, CDR2 YYNGEE. Losses at the gene ends were 1 base for V and 2 bases for J; bases not matched to a gene: 4. This CDR3 has 15 amino acids. CDR3 in DNA: TGTGCCAGCAGCGTACGGGGGGGAGATCAAGAGACCCAGTACTTC. It translates to CASSVRGGDQETQYF.

This clonotype was counted at least ten times. The chain employs TRBV6-1 and TRBJ2-7; D perhaps matches TRBD1 (6 bases). Germline CDR1 reads MNHNS; CDR2 reads SASEGT. V was trimmed by 4 bases and J by 4 bases, leaving 11 bases between them. This CDR3 has 13 residues. The CDR3 DNA reads as TGTGCCAGCAGTGCTCGGGACATATACGAGCAGTACTTC. This gives the protein CASSARDIYEQYF.

This rearrangement joins TRBV7-3 to TRBJ1-4; 8 positions agree with TRBD1. CDR1 SGHTA and CDR2 FQGTGA come from the germline V gene. The CDR3 has 14 amino acids. V gave up 5 bases and J gave up 8 bases; unmatched junction bases: 7. The CDR3 DNA reads as TGTGCCAGCAGCCCGACAGGGGCCGAGGAAAAACTGTTTTTT. Amino acids: CASSPTGAEEKLFF. Variable domain in full (rest from reference TRBV7-3 and TRBJ1-4): GAGVSQTPSNKVTEKGKYVELRCDPISGHTALYWYRQSLGQGPEFLIYFQGTGAADDSGLPNDRFFAVRPEGSVSTLKIQRTERGDSAVYLCASSPTGAEEKLFFGSGTQLSVL.

The V call is TRBV2, the J call TRBJ2-7, with D perhaps assigned TRBD1 or TRBD2 (5 bases each). Germline V gene lookup returns CDR1 SNHLY and CDR2 FYNNEI. This CDR3 has 12 residues. Trimming stripped 6 bases from V and 6 bases from J, with 12 bases between. As DNA, the CDR3 is TGTGCCAGCAGCGGGACCATGGGCGAGCAGTACTTC. It translates to CASSGTMGEQYF.

The chain combines TRBV20-1 with TRBJ2-3; 7 bases are a match to TRBD1. CDR3 size: 12 residues. Germline V gene sequence: CDR1 DFQATT, CDR2 SNEGSKA (reference sequence). V gave up 6 bases and J gave up 14 bases; unmatched junction bases: 14. The CDR3, as DNA: TGCAGTGCCACCTCGTTAGGGGGCAGGCGGTATTTT. It specifies CSATSLGGRRYF.

The gene calls are TRBV6-1 and TRBJ1-5; weak D call: TRBD1 (6 bases). The CDR3 length is 17 residues. V shed 7 bases and J shed 4 bases, with 23 bases lying between them. Germline-derived CDR1 and CDR2 are MNHNS and SASEGT. The CDR3 region has the DNA TGTGCCAGCACTCGCCCCCTAGGGGGGGGAGCAAATCAGCCCCAGCATTTT. It translates to CASTRPLGGGANQPQHF.

This clonotype was counted ten times or more. The CDR3 loop reads CASSSDRGVNYGYTF. The CDR3 DNA follows: TGTGCCAGCAGCTCCGACAGGGGAGTGAACTATGGCTACACCTTC. J is TRBJ1-2 and V is TRBV7-9, with 8 bases that match TRBD1. This CDR3 spans 15 amino acids. Germline V gene lookup returns CDR1 SEHNR and CDR2 FQNEAQ (reference sequence). Trimming at V came to 4 bases and at J to 2 bases, leaving 6 bases not matched to a gene.

As concerns this clonotype: A much more abundant neighbour one base away suggests this may be a read error. This chain uses TRBV20-1 with TRBJ2-2; D assignment may be TRBD1 or TRBD2 (5 bases each). Germline V CDR1 and CDR2: DFQATT, SNEGSKA (reference sequence). This CDR3 is 15 amino acids long. V dropped 6 bases and J dropped 6 bases, with 20 bases sitting between them. CDR3 sequence: CSAPRDGVYSGELFF. CDR3 in DNA: TGCAGTGCCCCCAGGGACGGGGTTTATTCCGGGGAGCTGTTTTTT.